A single sample gave rise to the 21 T cell receptor beta chains below, sequenced in a study of cytomegalovirus exposure and HLA in healthy donors. The PCR was carried out with 60 Vbeta primers and 13 Jbeta primers. Data came from immunoSEQ multiplex PCR; TCRdb stores just in-frame clones and leaves some out. The repertoire holds 150,000 or so clones, 75% to 80% seen once, with almost 6.5% in the top ten. Input material: PBMCs. All receptors derive from a man aged 35 to 55 in good health and CMV-seropositive.

V and J are TRBV11-3 and TRBJ2-1; TRBD2 agrees at 10 bases. CDR3 length: 18 residues. Germline V gives CDR1 SGHNT, CDR2 YENEEA. V was clipped by 0 bases and J by 1 base; unmatched bases: 6. In DNA form, the CDR3 reads TGTGCCAGCAGCTTAGATCTAACTAGCGGGGAGTCCTACAATGAGCAGTTCTTC. This codes for CASSLDLTSGESYNEQFF.

This chain links TRBV2 with TRBJ1-5, with 8 nucleotides matching TRBD1. With 4 bases clipped from V and 6 bases from J, the junction kept 11 bases outside the gene matches. Per the germline V gene, CDR1 is SNHLY and CDR2 is FYNNEI. This CDR3 comprises 16 residues. CDR3 sequence (DNA): TGTGCCAGCAGTGGTAGGACAGGGCCCCAGGGTCAGCCCCAGCATTTT. As protein: CASSGRTGPQGQPQHF.

The chain couples TRBV4-2 to TRBJ2-5, with 10 positions matching TRBD2. CDR1 and CDR2 from the germline V gene are LGHNA and YNFKEQ. V lost 4 bases, J lost 5 bases, and 13 bases stayed unmatched. The CDR3 runs to 17 residues. CDR3 residues: CASSPEPLAGGSETQYF. The CDR3, as DNA: TGTGCCAGCAGCCCAGAGCCCTTAGCGGGAGGATCGGAGACCCAGTACTTC.

V and J are TRBV7-3 and TRBJ2-3; no clear D. CDR3 size: 13 residues. With 2 bases removed from V and 4 bases from J, the gap between germline ends came to 7 bases. The germline V gene has CDR1 SGHTA and CDR2 FQGTGA. The CDR3: CASSLGEADTQYF. In DNA form, the CDR3 reads TGTGCCAGCAGCTTAGGAGAGGCAGATACGCAGTATTTT.

V and J are TRBV6-6 and TRBJ2-7; 7 bases align to TRBD2. Germline CDR1 reads MNHNY; CDR2 reads SVGAGI (reference sequence). V shed 1 base and J 3 bases; nucleotides not matched to a gene: 6. The CDR3 length is 15 residues. CDR3 region: CASSYYSAGVYEQYF. In DNA form, the CDR3 reads TGTGCCAGCAGTTACTACAGTGCGGGAGTCTACGAGCAGTACTTC.

The chain recombines TRBV19 with TRBJ1-1; 8 positions agree with TRBD1. V dropped 10 bases and J dropped 4; count of bases not matched to a gene: 14. Germline loops: CDR1 LNHDA, CDR2 SQIVND (reference sequence). This CDR3 region has 15 residues. The CDR3 is CATLRRQGLSTEAFF. CDR3 sequence (DNA): TGTGCCACCCTACGAAGACAGGGGCTGAGCACTGAAGCTTTCTTT.

The J gene is TRBJ2-2, the V gene TRBV7-7; 10 bases fit TRBD2. V gave up 5 bases and J gave up 1 base; unmatched junction bases: 4. Germline lookup yields CDR1 SSHAT and CDR2 FNYEAQ (reference sequence). There are 16 residues in the CDR3. The CDR3 coding sequence is TGTGCCAGCAGCACTCTAGCGGGAGTGAACACCGGGGAGCTGTTTTTT. Amino acids: CASSTLAGVNTGELFF.

This clone was picked up a small number of times. The rearrangement uses TRBV5-1 and TRBJ1-1; D is unclear. CDR1 is SGHRS and CDR2 is YFSETQ in the germline V gene. The CDR3 totals 13 residues. V was trimmed by 1 base and J by 0 bases, leaving 4 bases between them. The CDR3 sequence is CASSLQMNTEAFF. The CDR3 DNA follows: TGCGCCAGCAGCTTGCAGATGAACACTGAAGCTTTCTTT.

The rearrangement links TRBV27 to TRBJ2-4; 7 bases fit TRBD1. CDR1 and CDR2 from the germline V gene are MNHEY and SMNVEV (reference sequence). Germline trimming cut 2 bases from V and 12 bases from J; bases unmatched to any gene: 10. The CDR3 has 14 residues. The CDR3 DNA follows: TGTGCCAGCAGTTTAGAAAGGGGGCCCGGCAGTCAGTACTTC. It is translated as CASSLERGPGSQYF.

V gene TRBV9 combines with J gene TRBJ1-1; the D gene is possibly TRBD1 (5 bases). The CDR3 is 15 amino acids. Germline V gene lookup returns CDR1 SGDLS and CDR2 YYNGEE. V was clipped by 1 base and J by 1 base, with 11 bases between them. The CDR3 sequence: CASSVQGQGNTEAFF. CDR3 sequence (DNA): TGTGCCAGCAGCGTACAAGGGCAGGGGAACACTGAAGCTTTCTTT.

This clone came up once. This chain uses TRBV11-3 with TRBJ2-7, with TRBD1 matching over 10 bases. CDR1 and CDR2 (germline): SGHNT, YENEEA. The V gene end was trimmed by 5 bases and the J gene end by 8 bases; junction bases not matched to a gene: 12. CDR3 size: 15 residues. The CDR3 is CASSQKTGGFFQQYF. The CDR3 bases are TGTGCCAGCAGCCAGAAGACAGGGGGCTTTTTCCAGCAGTACTTC. Based on the CDR3 plus reference TRBV11-3 and TRBJ2-7, the full variable domain is EAGVVQSPRYKIIEKKQPVAFWCNPISGHNTLYWYLQNLGQGPELLIRYENEEAVDDSQLPKDRFSAERLKGVDSTLKIQPAELGDSAVYLCASSQKTGGFFQQYFGPGTRLTVT.

The V call is TRBV9, the J call TRBJ2-1, with TRBD2 matching 8 bases. The length of the CDR3 is 16 residues. The junction had 7 bases not matched to a gene; V was cut back by 0 bases and J by 5 bases. Germline V CDR1 and CDR2: SGDLS, YYNGEE. For the CDR3, the DNA is TGTGCCAGCAGCGTAGTGGGTAGCGGGGTCAACAATGAGCAGTTCTTC. Encoded protein: CASSVVGSGVNNEQFF.

V is TRBV6-5 and J is TRBJ2-1, with 8 bases identical to TRBD2. CDR3 size: 15 residues. The germline V gene has CDR1 MNHEY and CDR2 SVGAGI. Trimming cost V 0 bases and J 7 bases; bases outside gene matches: 5. The CDR3 nucleotides read TGTGCCAGCAGTTACTCGGCTAGCGGGTGGAATGAGCAGTTCTTC. Amino acids: CASSYSASGWNEQFF.

This clone was found a few times. The chain links TRBV7-8 to TRBJ1-1; D is perhaps TRBD1 (5 bases). The V end was cut by 6 bases, the J end by 2 bases, with 10 bases between. The CDR3 consists of 13 residues. Germline CDR1 SGHVS, CDR2 FQNEAQ. The CDR3 sequence: CASRRQSNTEAFF. The CDR3 DNA is TGTGCCAGCAGGAGACAGAGTAACACTGAAGCTTTCTTT.

CDR3 sequence (DNA): TGCGCCAGCAGCAGGACACCACAAGAGACCCAGTACTTC. It specifies CASSRTPQETQYF. The V gene is TRBV5-1, the J gene TRBJ2-5; D may be TRBD1 (5 bases). The CDR3 has 13 residues. Trimming removed 4 bases at V and 2 bases at J, with 9 bases between. Per germline, CDR1 SGHRS and CDR2 YFSETQ. Filled out from reference TRBV5-1 and TRBJ2-5, the complete variable domain reads KAGVTQTPRYLIKTRGQQVTLSCSPISGHRSVSWYQQTPGQGLQFLFEYFSETQRNKGNFPGRFSGRQFSNSRSEMNVSTLELGDSALYLCASSRTPQETQYFGPGTRLLVL.

The J gene is TRBJ2-3, the V gene TRBV6-5; possible D gene TRBD2, 5 bases. This CDR3 spans 14 amino acids. V was trimmed by 5 bases and J by 4 bases, leaving 13 bases between them. CDR1 MNHEY and CDR2 SVGAGI come from the germline V gene. CDR3 nucleotide sequence: TGTGCCAGCAGTCAACGGACTGTCCCAGATACGCAGTATTTT. It encodes CASSQRTVPDTQYF.

This sequence joins TRBV27 and TRBJ2-3; 10 bases fit TRBD2. V lost 7 bases to trimming and J lost 10 bases; unmatched junction nucleotides: 11. Per germline, CDR1 MNHEY and CDR2 SMNVEV (reference sequence). The CDR3 totals 14 residues. The CDR3: CASKSSGGVRAQYF. The CDR3 DNA reads TGTGCCAGCAAATCAAGCGGGGGGGTAAGGGCGCAGTATTTT.

This clone was observed a few times. This chain joins TRBV5-1 and TRBJ2-2; D may be TRBD2 (5 bases). Germline CDR1 is SGHRS and CDR2 is YFSETQ. V shed 4 bases and J shed 5 bases, with 9 bases lying between them. This CDR3 has 13 amino acids. The CDR3 nucleotides are TGCGCCAGCAGCCCCCGGGATACCGGGGAGCTGTTTTTT. Translation gives CASSPRDTGELFF.

This clone was seen many times. V usage is TRBV5-6 and J usage is TRBJ2-7, with 9 bases that match TRBD1. Germline V gives CDR1 SGHDT, CDR2 YYEEEE. This CDR3 has 15 residues. Losses at the gene ends were 4 bases for V and 2 bases for J; bases not matched to a gene: 7. The CDR3 loop reads CASSDGTGNPYEQYF. The CDR3 DNA sequence: TGTGCCAGCAGCGACGGGACAGGGAATCCCTACGAGCAGTACTTC.

The table lists this clone with a count of one. The chain couples TRBV11-2 to TRBJ2-7; tentative D call: TRBD1 (6 bases). V shed 2 bases and J shed 4 bases, with 9 bases lying between them. Per the germline V gene, CDR1 is SGHAT and CDR2 is FQNNGV. CDR3 size: 13 residues. CDR3 protein: CASSLNTGYEQYF. DNA for the CDR3: TGTGCCAGCAGCTTAAACACAGGGTACGAGCAGTACTTC.

V gene TRBV19 combines with J gene TRBJ2-3, with 7 bases aligning to TRBD1. The V and J ends lost 5 bases and 4 bases, in that order; junction bases with no gene match: 9. CDR1 and CDR2 from the germline V gene are LNHDA and SQIVND (reference sequence). This CDR3 has 15 amino acids. CDR3 sequence (DNA): TGTGCCAGTAGTGTGATCCGCACAGGGGCAGATACGCAGTATTTT. Translating gives CASSVIRTGADTQYF.